This T cell receptor beta chain is from a study of cytomegalovirus exposure and HLA in healthy donors. V shed 7 bases, J shed 6 bases, and the junction held 9 bases outside the gene matches. Germline loops: CDR1 MGHRA, CDR2 YSYEKL. This CDR3 comprises 16 residues. Both 60 Vbeta primers and 13 Jbeta primers went into the PCR. Sequencing was performed with immunoSEQ multiplex PCR; in TCRdb, only in-frame clones are kept and a portion is missing. The table includes 220,000 or so clones, approximately 80% detected once. The chain is built from TRBV4-1 and TRBJ2-1, with 13 bases aligning to TRBD2. The sequence derives from a man in his forties or fifties in good health and CMV-seronegative. Input material: PBMCs. CDR3 in amino acids: CASTLGGTSGINEQFF. The CDR3 region has the DNA TGCGCCAGCACCCTGGGGGGGACTAGCGGGATCAATGAGCAGTTCTTC.